This T cell receptor beta chain was obtained from a study of blood T cell repertoires in COVID-19. V shed 6 bases and J 3 bases; nucleotides not matched to a gene: 3. The germline gives CDR1 MNHNY, CDR2 SVGAGI (reference sequence). The CDR3 has 15 residues. Source study methods: Estimates of nucleated cell counts were drawn from the amplification of reference gene primers. The repertoire was sequenced with immunoSEQ multiplex PCR; TCRdb's copy has only in-frame clones and lacks some. That table furnishes V, J and clone size, whereas the DNA furnished D and trimming. The table records about 140,000 clones, around 79% of them present only once.

Material: peripheral blood. This receptor was obtained from a man in his 60s with acute or convalescent COVID-19. V gene TRBV6-6 combines with J gene TRBJ2-2; 11 bases align to TRBD2. The CDR3 is CASSTLAGDTGELFF. CDR3 DNA: TGTGCCAGCAGCACACTAGCGGGAGACACCGGGGAGCTGTTTTTT.